This T cell receptor (beta chain) was sequenced during a study of PD-L1 blockade in urothelial cancer. Notes on the study in general: Patients with durable benefit had greater blood expansion of tumor-associated TCR clones 3 weeks into treatment.

Germline CDR1 and CDR2: SGDLS and YYNGEE. The CDR3 runs 17 residues. V shed 2 bases and J 6 bases; nucleotides not matched to a gene: 14. The method was immunoSEQ multiplex PCR; TCRdb's version includes in-frame clones alone and lacks a portion of them. The sample includes about 37,000 clones, 82% of them seen just once. In the case of this clone: As yet, its antigen is unknown.

The receptor's source is a man aged 55-75 years with urothelial cancer. The chain has TRBV9 and TRBJ2-3, with 8 bases matching TRBD2. This sample comprised PBMCs, obtained around atezolizumab (anti-PD-L1) treatment. As DNA, the CDR3 is TGTGCCAGCAGCGTCTCCGGTAATAGCGGGGCGGGGGATACGCAGTATTTT. Its protein product is CASSVSGNSGAGDTQYF.